The 29 T cell receptor beta chains listed next were all sequenced from one sample in a study of T-cell reconstitution after alpha-beta-depleted transplantation in children. As it was prepared, the TCRbeta library received unique molecular identifiers. From the PCR reads, TCRdb called clonotypes with MiXCR, one entry per CDR3 protein. In the table there are around 600,000 distinct CDR3 sequences, over 9.5% of which are singletons. The specimen comprised PBMCs from the stem cell graft donor, sampled from the stem cell graft. The receptors come from a human donor who donated a stem cell graft to a child with acute myeloid leukemia.

This clonotype was seen a few times. The chain recombines TRBV15 with TRBJ2-1, with D possibly matching TRBD2 (5 bases). V lost 5 bases and J 5 bases, leaving 13 bases between the germline ends. Germline CDR1 reads LNHNV; CDR2 reads YYDKDF (reference sequence). The CDR3 extends over 14 amino acids. CDR3 bases: TGTGCCACCAGCCCAAGGAGGTGGGACAATGAGCAGTTCTTC. Translating it yields CATSPRRWDNEQFF.

This clonotype was counted a few times. The chain has TRBV20-1 and TRBJ2-6; D may match TRBD1 or TRBD2 (5 bases each). The CDR3 is 15 residues long. Germline V gene sequence: CDR1 DFQATT, CDR2 SNEGSKA (reference sequence). V lost 7 bases to trimming and J lost 0 bases, with 13 bases between them. For the CDR3, the DNA is TGCAGTGTCCCCGGGGCCAGCTCTGGGGCCAACGTCCTGACTTTC. Protein: CSVPGASSGANVLTF.

This clonotype appeared a few times. The V and J genes are TRBV29-1 and TRBJ2-1; no definite D call. Trimming took off 8 bases at V and 4 bases at J, with 9 bases between the two ends. In germline, CDR1 is SQVTM, CDR2 ANQGSEA. The CDR3 runs 11 residues. CDR3 residues: CSIGGYNEQFF. CDR3 nucleotide sequence: TGCAGCATCGGTGGGTACAATGAGCAGTTCTTC.

A few counts support this clonotype. The rearrangement joins TRBV30 to TRBJ2-7; D gene uncertain. The CDR3 loop spans 13 amino acids. Germline lookup yields CDR1 GTSNPN and CDR2 SVGIG (reference sequence). V was pared by 4 bases and J by 0 bases, with 10 bases between. DNA for the CDR3: TGTGCCTGGATCCGGCAGGACTCCTACGAGCAGTACTTC. This codes for CAWIRQDSYEQYF. Full variable domain (missing parts from reference TRBV30 and TRBJ2-7): SQTIHQWPATLVQPVGSPLSLECTVEGTSNPNLYWYRQAAGRGLQLLFYSVGIGQISSEVPQNLSASRPQDRQFILSSKKLLLSDSGFYLCAWIRQDSYEQYFGPGTRLTVT.

This clonotype was found many times. The CDR3 region is CATSRVPLAGGPWGFF. The CDR3 DNA is TGTGCCACCAGCAGAGTTCCCCTAGCGGGAGGGCCTTGGGGGTTCTTC. The J gene is TRBJ2-1, the V gene TRBV15; TRBD2 matches 12 bases. Germline CDR1 LNHNV, CDR2 YYDKDF (reference sequence). This CDR3 region has 16 residues. After removal of 1 base from V and 15 bases from J, the junction contained 13 bases not matched to a gene.

The sample holds a few counts of this clonotype. The chain employs TRBV6-5 and TRBJ2-7; TRBD1 matches 8 bases. This CDR3 comprises 15 residues. Looked up from germline, CDR1 is MNHEY and CDR2 is SVGAGI. Trimming removed 0 bases from V and 3 bases from J; junction bases left unmatched: 4. The CDR3 DNA sequence: TGTGCCAGCAGTTACTCGTCGGGACAGGTCTACGAGCAGTACTTC. The encoded protein is CASSYSSGQVYEQYF.

The table lists this clonotype with many counts. The chain links TRBV28 to TRBJ1-2, with D perhaps matching TRBD1 (5 bases). This CDR3 has 11 residues. Germline V gene lookup returns CDR1 MDHEN and CDR2 SYDVKM. Deletions cut 6 bases from V and 7 bases from J, with 9 bases between. The CDR3, as DNA: TGTGCCAGCAGCTTGGGGGTTGGCTACACCTTC. It yields the protein CASSLGVGYTF.

This clonotype was picked up a small number of times. V and J are TRBV20-1 and TRBJ1-5; 8 nucleotides align to TRBD1. Unmatched junction bases numbered 7, after V lost 5 bases and J lost 4 bases. CDR3 length equals 14 residues. From germline, CDR1 is DFQATT and CDR2 SNEGSKA (reference sequence). The CDR3 coding sequence is TGCAGTGCTCAACATTACAGGGGGAATCAGCCCCAGCATTTT. As protein: CSAQHYRGNQPQHF.

The chain carries TRBV4-3 and TRBJ2-4; TRBD1 aligns across 12 bases. Unmatched junction bases numbered 12, after V lost 5 bases and J lost 1 base. In germline, CDR1 is LGHNA, CDR2 YSLEER. CDR3 size: 19 residues. Here the CDR3 reads CASSVPGQGATRAKNIQYF. The CDR3 nucleotides read TGCGCCAGCAGCGTTCCGGGACAGGGGGCGACCAGGGCCAAAAACATTCAGTACTTC.

A few counts support this clonotype. The chain employs TRBV7-3 and TRBJ2-2; 14 bases map to TRBD2. Germline CDR1 and CDR2: SGHTA and FQGTGA. The CDR3 runs 17 residues. The ends lost 5 bases at V and 5 bases at J; junction bases unmatched: 7. CDR3 DNA sequence: TGTGCCAGCAGCCCTCCCCGACTAGCGGGAGGGACCGGGGAGCTGTTTTTT. Amino acid sequence: CASSPPRLAGGTGELFF.

V is TRBV7-3 and J is TRBJ2-4; tentative D call: TRBD1 (5 bases). Germline CDR1 SGHTA, CDR2 FQGTGA. Trimming removed 3 bases at V and 15 bases at J, with 21 bases between. The CDR3 is 14 residues long. CDR3 residues: CASSFNTKLGAGYF. Written as DNA, the CDR3 is TGTGCCAGCAGCTTCAACACAAAGCTAGGGGCTGGGTACTTC.

This chain joins TRBV20-1 and TRBJ2-7; 8 nucleotides agree with TRBD2. Germline CDR1 is DFQATT and CDR2 is SNEGSKA (reference sequence). CDR3 length equals 13 residues. The V and J ends lost 8 bases and 4 bases, in that order; junction bases with no gene match: 10. Here the CDR3 DNA reads TGCAGTTCGACTAGCGCTGGGAGGTACGAGCAGTACTTC. Translated, it gives CSSTSAGRYEQYF.

In this sample, this clonotype turned up many times. The rearrangement joins TRBV12-3 or TRBV12-4 to TRBJ1-5; D gene ambiguous. This CDR3 is 15 amino acids long. The germline V and J ends were trimmed by 1 base and 1 base, with 8 bases remaining between them. CDR3 coding DNA: TGTGCCAGCAGTTTAGGGGGAAAGAGCAATCAGCCCCAGCATTTT. Amino acid sequence: CASSLGGKSNQPQHF.

The chain employs TRBV18 and TRBJ1-4; no clear D gene. Trimming removed 2 bases at V and 1 base at J, with 14 bases between. Germline CDR1 and CDR2: KGHSH and LQKENI. This CDR3 has 17 amino acids. CDR3 region: CASSPATLLGTNEKLFF. The CDR3 nucleotides read TGTGCCAGCTCACCAGCTACCCTGTTGGGAACTAATGAAAAACTGTTTTTT.

As regards this clonotype: A much more abundant neighbour one base away suggests this may be a read error. This chain links TRBV15 with TRBJ2-1, with TRBD2 as a possible D gene (5 bases). V lost 4 bases and J 8 bases, leaving 12 bases between the germline ends. The CDR3 runs to 13 residues. Germline lookup yields CDR1 LNHNV and CDR2 YYDKDF (reference sequence). The chain's CDR3 is CATSKDLAHEQFF. Here the CDR3 DNA reads TGTGCCACCAGCAAAGATCTAGCCCATGAGCAGTTCTTC. Full variable domain (rest looked up from reference TRBV15 and TRBJ2-1): DAMVIQNPRYQVTQFGKPVTLSCSQTLNHNVMYWYQQKSSQAPKLLFHYYDKDFNNEADTPDNFQSRRPNTSFCFLDIRSPGLGDTAMYLCATSKDLAHEQFFGPGTRLTVL.

A few counts support this clonotype. V gene TRBV10-3 combines with J gene TRBJ2-1; 9 nucleotides line up with TRBD2. Germline V gene sequence: CDR1 ENHRY, CDR2 SYGVKD. The CDR3 is 14 amino acids. V dropped 4 bases and J dropped 7; count of bases not matched to a gene: 5. CDR3 coding DNA: TGTGCCATCAGTGGTCTAGCGGGAATAAATGAGCAGTTCTTC. It is translated as CAISGLAGINEQFF.

This clonotype was observed at least ten times. The chain uses TRBV29-1 and TRBJ2-7; 7 bases fit TRBD2. Trimming took 4 bases from V and 5 from J; bases not matched to a gene: 8. The V gene's germline CDR1 is SQVTM and CDR2 ANQGSEA. The CDR3 is 13 residues long. CDR3 residues: CSVAPGGLDEQYF. The CDR3 coding sequence is TGCAGCGTTGCCCCCGGGGGGTTGGACGAGCAGTACTTC.

At least ten counts were recorded for this clonotype. The rearrangement joins TRBV14 to TRBJ2-7; tentative D call: TRBD1 (5 bases). From germline, CDR1 is SGHDN and CDR2 FVKESK. V lost 3 bases to trimming and J lost 2 bases, with 11 bases between them. CDR3 length: 14 amino acids. For the CDR3, the DNA is TGTGCCAGCAGCCATCAGTCCAGGGCCTACGAGCAGTACTTC. This codes for CASSHQSRAYEQYF.

This clonotype was counted ten times or more. The V gene is TRBV20-1, the J gene TRBJ2-3, with a weak D call TRBD1 (6 bases). CDR1 is DFQATT and CDR2 is SNEGSKA in the germline V gene (reference sequence). The length of the CDR3 is 11 residues. The V gene lost 5 bases and the J gene lost 6 bases, with 9 bases spanning the gap. The CDR3 DNA sequence: TGCAGTGCTCACAGGGTGGATACGCAGTATTTT. It is translated as CSAHRVDTQYF.

V and J are TRBV28 and TRBJ2-7; a possible D gene is TRBD2 (6 bases). The CDR3 sequence is 15 residues long. Deletions cut 4 bases from V and 2 bases from J, with 15 bases between. Germline lookup yields CDR1 MDHEN and CDR2 SYDVKM. The CDR3 bases are TGTGCCAGCAGTTCGCCGGGACTCATAACCTACGAGCAGTACTTC. Translating it yields CASSSPGLITYEQYF.

CDR3 nucleotide sequence: TGTGCCAGCTCAAATACGTTACAAGAGACCCAGTACTTC. Translating gives CASSNTLQETQYF. The rearrangement joins TRBV18 to TRBJ2-5; D remains ambiguous. V lost 5 bases, J lost 2 bases, and 9 bases lay in between. The CDR3 consists of 13 residues. The germline gives CDR1 KGHSH, CDR2 LQKENI.

This clonotype was counted between two and nine times. The chain has TRBV7-9 and TRBJ2-3; 10 positions match TRBD1. The J segment lost 11 bases and the V segment lost 4 bases, leaving 9 bases of the junction unmatched. Germline CDR1 reads SEHNR; CDR2 reads FQNEAQ (reference sequence). The CDR3 has 14 amino acids. The CDR3 sequence: CASSSGTGEDWQYF. The CDR3 nucleotides read TGTGCCAGCAGCTCCGGGACAGGGGAGGATTGGCAGTATTTT.

This clonotype has at least ten counts. The rearrangement joins TRBV12-3 or TRBV12-4 to TRBJ1-2; D is possibly TRBD1 (5 bases). CDR3 length equals 14 residues. Trimming took off 4 bases at V and 0 bases at J, with 9 bases between the two ends. The CDR3 here is CASSSKGANYGYTF. CDR3 DNA sequence: TGTGCCAGCAGTTCTAAAGGGGCTAACTATGGCTACACCTTC.

This sequence joins TRBV27 and TRBJ2-3; 9 bases match TRBD2. Losses at the gene ends were 7 bases for V and 2 bases for J; bases not matched to a gene: 4. Germline V gene sequence: CDR1 MNHEY, CDR2 SMNVEV (reference sequence). The CDR3 consists of 14 residues. The CDR3 region is CASKGLAATDTQYF. CDR3 DNA sequence: TGTGCCAGCAAGGGACTAGCTGCCACAGATACGCAGTATTTT.

This clonotype was counted a few times. The rearrangement joins TRBV25-1 to TRBJ2-1, with D unclear. Looked up from germline, CDR1 is MGHDK and CDR2 is SYGVNS. Trimming took off 4 bases at V and 6 bases at J, with 7 bases between the two ends. This CDR3 region has 12 residues. In DNA form, the CDR3 reads TGTGCCAGCAGTGTGAGAATCAATGAGCAGTTCTTC. It is translated as CASSVRINEQFF.

This clonotype showed up just a few times. The chain is built from TRBV9 and TRBJ2-5, with D perhaps TRBD1 (8 bases). Between the trimmed V and J ends, which lost 3 bases and 1 base, there was a span of 28 bases. The CDR3 loop spans 20 amino acids. The germline V gene encodes CDR1 SGDLS and CDR2 YYNGEE. The CDR3 here is CASSAGASATTGGAQETQYF. The CDR3, as DNA: TGTGCCAGCAGCGCAGGGGCTAGCGCGACCACAGGGGGGGCCCAAGAGACCCAGTACTTC. Full variable domain (outside the CDR3, taken from reference TRBV9 and TRBJ2-5): DSGVTQTPKHLITATGQRVTLRCSPRSGDLSVYWYQQSLDQGLQFLIQYYNGEERAKGNILERFSAQQFPDLHSELNLSSLELGDSALYFCASSAGASATTGGAQETQYFGPGTRLLVL.

There are many counts of this clonotype. The rearrangement joins TRBV4-2 to TRBJ1-1, with D uncertain. This CDR3 has 11 residues. The V gene lost 6 bases and the J gene lost 3 bases, with 5 bases spanning the gap. Germline V gene sequence: CDR1 LGHNA, CDR2 YNFKEQ. The CDR3 loop is CASSSDTEAFF. DNA of the CDR3: TGTGCCAGCAGTTCAGACACTGAAGCTTTCTTT.

In this sample, this clonotype turned up many times. This chain connects TRBV20-1 to TRBJ2-5; D unresolved. Trimming left V 1 base short and J 4 bases short, with 10 bases between. This CDR3 is built from 13 residues. From germline, CDR1 is DFQATT and CDR2 SNEGSKA (reference sequence). The CDR3 DNA follows: TGCAGTGCTAGAGGTCCAGTCGGAGAGACCCAGTACTTC. Translating it yields CSARGPVGETQYF.

This clonotype was seen ten or more times. The chain recombines TRBV29-1 with TRBJ2-1, with 7 bases matching TRBD2. The CDR3 consists of 14 residues. Germline V lookup: CDR1 SQVTM, CDR2 ANQGSEA. Germline trimming cut 8 bases from V and 3 bases from J; bases unmatched to any gene: 10. The CDR3 loop reads CSSKGGSNYNEQFF. CDR3 nucleotide sequence: TGCAGCTCCAAGGGAGGGAGCAACTACAATGAGCAGTTCTTC.